This T cell receptor beta chain was observed in a study of T cells in Graves' hyperthyroidism and ophthalmopathy (dated by TCRdb to the late 2010s). At the level of the whole study: Peripheral blood samples were taken at initial diagnosis, before any treatment was given. TCR V-J signatures able to tell the groups apart were searched for in a discovery cohort of approximately 95 patients, of whom fewer than 45 had Graves' ophthalmopathy and about 60 had stable Graves' hyperthyroidism. Whether ophthalmopathy could be predicted prospectively was tested in an independent validation cohort made up of approximately 19 hyperthyroidism patients plus 17 patients who later progressed to ophthalmopathy. The 75 to 100 discovery patients were randomly divided into training and test sets at a 7:3 ratio. The study also compared thyroid tissue and blood T-cell repertoires from roughly six Graves' hyperthyroidism patients. Once sampling was done, hyperthyroidism patients were given methimazole at a starting dose of 30 mg daily, whereas ophthalmopathy patients were given high-dose intravenous methylprednisolone. The paper reports TCR Vbeta CDR3 sequencing of approximately 130 peripheral blood samples: 40 or so ophthalmopathy, roughly 80 hyperthyroidism and around 17 progressor patients. The paper's findings and limits, for the study overall: In validation, the model predicted progression to ophthalmopathy a median of about 6 months before onset, with over 60% sensitivity and 72.22% specificity. A model built on a 13 V-J signature distinguished ophthalmopathy from stable hyperthyroidism, reaching roughly 88% sensitivity and about 81% specificity in cross-validation and 80%/75% in testing. Sample size was not statistically predetermined, and investigators were not blinded to group allocation. Blood samples also contained most of the expanded thyroid clonotypes (frequency above 0.001), which suggests that blood repertoires may reflect thyroid immune responses.

This clonotype was picked up a small number of times. It lacks a known antigen. The input lacks base qualities; no much larger clone sits a single base away. Stable Graves' hyperthyroidism was defined as the absence of progression to ophthalmopathy over 18 months of follow-up. The hyperthyroidism patients were between 18 and 65 years old and newly diagnosed, with a disease duration of less than 2 months. Patients with uncontrolled infections, other autoimmune diseases, pregnancy or lactation were excluded. Diagnoses were based on clinical symptoms, serum thyroxine and TRAb, thyroid ultrasound and orbital computed tomography. PBMCs were isolated from 10 ml of fresh peripheral blood by Ficoll-Paque density gradient centrifugation. Total RNA was extracted using Trizol reagent, and RNA quality was assessed on an Agilent 2100 Bioanalyzer. V is reduced by 1 base and J by 6 bases, leaving a spacing of 12 bases between them. The germline V gene (reference sequence) yields SEHNR for CDR1 and FQNEAQ for CDR2. The CDR3 numbers 14 residues from cysteine through phenylalanine. Kept here is only the CDR3 DNA, which spans 42 bases and is read in frame from base 1.

The TCR beta CDR3 regions were amplified from RNA transcripts. For the first round of RT-PCR on the TCR CDR3, the HTBI primer set was used together with the Qiagen OneStep RT-PCR kit. A second multiplex PCR round built the libraries, followed by size selection and purification. Libraries were sequenced paired-end with 100 bp reads on an Illumina HiSeq2000. In the authors' own workflow: SOAPnuke was used to process the raw data, with reads discarded if the reads contained adapters or uncalled bases, had a mean Phred below 15, or lacked an exact constant-primer or identifier match. COPE v1.2.5 was used to merge high-quality paired reads, and clonotypes were defined as unique nucleotide sequences. Clonotypes were aligned to IMGT TRBV, TRBD and TRBJ reference segments using MiTCR v1.1. Analysis was restricted to V-J combinations with a frequency above 0.0001, which covered just over 98% of repertoires. A TCS score was defined as the ratio of F50 (clonal expansion) to E x V (chaos), with BLOSUM62-based TCRdist applied between CDR3 peptides within each V-J. Welch's t-statistics and random forest reduced fewer than 550 V-J features to some 14, which were used in a naive Bayes classifier (R e1071). TCRdb applied fastp at Q25 and MiXCR to the public reads, then kept only in-frame beta chains. Records with the same CDR3 protein are collapsed into one entry carrying the most frequent genes and DNA. TCRdb, not the authors, supplied the V and J calls. This sample lists roughly 420,000 distinct CDR3 sequences; around a sixth were detected once. Together, the top ten hold roughly 13% of the sample.

The chain links TRBV7-9 with TRBJ1-1; TRBD1 could be the D gene, as 5 bases match. The sequenced sample was blood. The source is a woman between 18 and 29 years old with Graves' hyperthyroidism. The nucleotides read TGTGCCAGCAGCTTAGGAGCCTTCAGGGCTGAAGCTTTCTTT. Translation gives CASSLGAFRAEAFF.